A single T cell receptor (beta chain) is shown here with its context. The sample comes from a study of cytomegalovirus exposure and HLA in healthy donors. Primers included in the PCR were 60 Vbeta and 13 Jbeta primers. TCRdb's table, derived via immunoSEQ multiplex PCR, lists solely in-frame clones and lacks some. Here the sample spans about 93,000 clones, over 65% being singletons. This CDR3 has 14 residues. The trim removed 5 bases at V and 3 bases at J, leaving 7 bases unmatched. From germline, CDR1 is SQVTM and CDR2 ANQGSEA. This chain connects TRBV29-1 to TRBJ1-1, with TRBD1 matching over 9 bases. This receptor was obtained from a man aged 50 to 60 in good health and CMV-seronegative. Sequenced input: PBMCs. The CDR3 loop reads CSVFKRTGDTEAFF. CDR3 in DNA: TGCAGCGTTTTTAAGAGGACAGGGGACACTGAAGCTTTCTTT.